This T cell receptor (beta chain) was profiled in a study of blood T cells in healthy people across ages. Study conclusions and caveats: Considered underestimates were the diversity estimates obtained from one million T cells. It was not possible, with unsorted PBMCs, to conclusively compare naive and antigen-experienced cells. Among long-lived donors, naive CD4+ cells were more numerous and diversity higher than in aged donors.

Using a J-beta primer mix together with a sample-barcoded 5' primer, a second PCR was run for roughly 6 to 12 cycles. There were at least 2.5 million CDR3-containing paired-end reads obtained from each sample. Each CDR3 protein is one row after TCRdb ran MiXCR on the 5' RACE reads. The sample has roughly 680,000 distinct CDR3 sequences; around 50% are singletons. Trimming left V 2 bases short and J 8 bases short, with 12 bases between. The CDR3 spans 13 residues. In this sample, this clonotype turned up many times. No antigen is known for it. The specimen was blood. The gene calls are TRBV12-3 or TRBV12-4 and TRBJ1-2; D might be TRBD1 (6 bases). The sequence was obtained from a woman aged 80 or over in good health. CDR3 in amino acids: CASSLNRGIGYTF. CDR3 DNA: TGTGCCAGCAGTTTAAATAGGGGGATCGGCTACACCTTC.